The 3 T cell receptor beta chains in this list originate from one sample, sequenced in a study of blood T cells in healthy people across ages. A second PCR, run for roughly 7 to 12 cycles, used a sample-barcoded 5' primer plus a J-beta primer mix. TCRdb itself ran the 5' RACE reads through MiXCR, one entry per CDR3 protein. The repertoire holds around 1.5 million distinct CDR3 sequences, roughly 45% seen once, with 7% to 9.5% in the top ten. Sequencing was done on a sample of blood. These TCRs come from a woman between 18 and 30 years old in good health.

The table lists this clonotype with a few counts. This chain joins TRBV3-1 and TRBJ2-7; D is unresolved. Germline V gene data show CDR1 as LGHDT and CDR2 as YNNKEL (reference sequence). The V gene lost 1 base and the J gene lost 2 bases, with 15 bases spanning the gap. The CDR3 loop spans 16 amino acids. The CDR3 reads CASSQGPPPRAYEQYF. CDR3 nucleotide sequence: TGTGCCAGCAGCCAAGGTCCCCCGCCTAGGGCCTACGAGCAGTACTTC.

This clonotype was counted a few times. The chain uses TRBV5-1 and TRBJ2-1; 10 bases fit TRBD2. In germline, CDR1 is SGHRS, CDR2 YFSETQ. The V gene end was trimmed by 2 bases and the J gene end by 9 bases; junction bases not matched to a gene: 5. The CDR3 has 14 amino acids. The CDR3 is CASSFPSGSGEQFF. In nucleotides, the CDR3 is TGCGCCAGCAGCTTTCCTAGCGGGAGCGGTGAGCAGTTCTTC.

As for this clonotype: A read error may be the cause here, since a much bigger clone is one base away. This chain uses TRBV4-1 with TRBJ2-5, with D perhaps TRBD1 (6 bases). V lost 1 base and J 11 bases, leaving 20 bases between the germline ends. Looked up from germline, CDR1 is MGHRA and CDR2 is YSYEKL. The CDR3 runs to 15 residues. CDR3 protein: CASSQAPRRDNEQYF. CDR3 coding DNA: TGCGCCAGCAGCCAAGCGCCCCGAAGGGACAATGAGCAGTACTTC.